This T cell receptor (beta chain) was documented in a study of cytomegalovirus exposure and HLA in healthy donors. Study information: There were 350 to 450 genotyped donors. Of these, 81% fell in the genetic ancestry cluster associated with self-reported Caucasian donors. General study points: A missense variant in DCLRE1C was later tied to TCR beta V- and J-gene trimming. Later analysis placed DRB1 highest and HLA-C lowest in TCR association rates, which differed by HLA locus.

The CDR3 is 15 amino acids. Trimming stripped 6 bases from V and 8 bases from J, with 19 bases between. Germline CDR1 and CDR2: MDHEN and SYDVKM. PCR involved 60 Vbeta and 13 Jbeta primers. Authors' processing steps: Later analysis identified tens of millions of unique TCR beta chains, 8.5 million to 13 million shared. Profiled with immunoSEQ multiplex PCR; TCRdb holds only in-frame clones, not every one. The V and J calls and clone size were taken over from that table, and D and trimming were inferred from the DNA. The repertoire has about 210,000 clones, 60% to 80% of them found once; the top ten carry approximately 1.8%. In the case of this clone: The antigen remains undetermined.

This TCR came from a male donor in good health and CMV-seronegative. The sequenced sample consisted of PBMCs. V and J are TRBV28 and TRBJ1-4, with D unresolved. The CDR3 region has the DNA TGTGCCAGCAGCCTCACCCACGTGGTGCGGGAAAAACTGTTTTTT. Amino acids: CASSLTHVVREKLFF.